This record looks at one T cell receptor (beta chain) sequence and its context. The data were obtained in a study of blood T cell repertoires in COVID-19. Study context: Donors in the United States, Italy and Spain gave samples during acute or convalescent COVID-19. T cells, B-cell-depleted T cells, or PBMCs supplied cDNA or gDNA.

Source study methods: The assay estimated nucleated cells by amplifying reference gene primers. Some clones are missing from TCRdb's copy, which holds only in-frame ones; the method was immunoSEQ multiplex PCR. V and J calls and clone size come straight from that table; D and trimming were deduced from the DNA. The table has a few hundred thousand clones, roughly 84% seen once. The ends lost 4 bases at V and 7 bases at J; junction bases unmatched: 3. This CDR3 comprises 13 residues. The germline V gene encodes CDR1 GTSNPN and CDR2 SVGIG (reference sequence). The sequencing sample was made of peripheral blood. The TCR originated in a man in his forties or fifties with acute or convalescent COVID-19. V gene TRBV30 combines with J gene TRBJ1-6; 8 positions match TRBD1. CDR3 sequence: CAWKTGGNSPLHF. The DNA for the CDR3 is TGTGCCTGGAAAACAGGGGGAAATTCACCCCTCCACTTT.